A selection of T cell receptor beta chains follows, all from one sample in a study of shared clonotypes between healthy human individuals. The method was immunoSEQ multiplex PCR; TCRdb's version includes in-frame clones alone and lacks a portion of them. The sample holds 1.5 million to 2.5 million clones, about 95% seen once. Source material: naive CD8+ T cells sorted from blood. The source is a man in his late teens or twenties in good health. Both conserved end residues are part of each CDR3. The D gene is left open where the match is weak. For some rows the clone size is stated as once, few or many, or as a class when expanded; others skip it.

D: .
J: TRBJ1-2
size: .
V: TRBV27
DNA: TGTGCCAGCAGTTTATCTCGGGGTGATTTAGGTGGCTACACCTTC
CDR3: CASSLSRGDLGGYTF

D: .
J: TRBJ2-1
size: .
V: TRBV28
DNA: TGTGCCAGCAGTTTGTCGAGTTATCTGGGGTCGGCATACAATGAGCAGTTCTTC
CDR3: CASSLSSYLGSAYNEQFF

D: .
J: TRBJ2-1
size: .
V: TRBV11-2
DNA: TGTGCCAGCAGCTTAGATCCTGGGTTCAGCTCCTACAATGAGCAGTTCTTC
CDR3: CASSLDPGFSSYNEQFF

D: .
J: TRBJ1-1
size: .
V: TRBV6-6
DNA: TGTGCCAGCACTGGGAGGAACACTGAAGCTTTCTTT
CDR3: CASTGRNTEAFF

D: .
J: TRBJ1-5
size: .
V: TRBV28
DNA: TGTGCCAGCAGTTTTTTTGTGAGCAATCAGCCCCAGCATTTT
CDR3: CASSFFVSNQPQHF

D: .
J: TRBJ2-7
size: .
V: TRBV28
DNA: TGTGCCAGCCGGACACGGACGTTGTACGAGCAGTACTTC
CDR3: CASRTRTLYEQYF

D: .
J: TRBJ2-7
size: .
V: TRBV21-1
DNA: TGTGCCAGCAGCAAAGTGGGCAGGGTTAACAGCTACGAGCAGTACTTC
CDR3: CASSKVGRVNSYEQYF

D: .
J: TRBJ2-5
size: .
V: TRBV2
DNA: TGTGCCAACCCAGCCGGAATACCTAGCGCAGAGACCCAGTACTTC
CDR3: CANPAGIPSAETQYF

D: .
J: TRBJ1-5
size: .
V: TRBV7-2
DNA: TGTGCCAGCGTCGCAGGAGGCGGTAGCAATCAGCCCCAGCATTTT
CDR3: CASVAGGGSNQPQHF

D: TRBD1
J: TRBJ2-7
size: .
V: TRBV30
DNA: TGTGCCGGGGAGGAGGGACAGGGAGGGTCCTACGAGCAGTACTTC
CDR3: CAGEEGQGGSYEQYF

D: .
J: TRBJ1-1
size: .
V: TRBV4-1
DNA: TGCGCCAGCAGCCCCCGCCAGACAGTCGCGAACACTGAAGCTTTCTTT
CDR3: CASSPRQTVANTEAFF

D: .
J: TRBJ2-7
size: .
V: TRBV11-2
DNA: TGTGCCAGCGGGGGGTCGAACTACGAGCAGTACTTC
CDR3: CASGGSNYEQYF

D: TRBD2
J: TRBJ2-2
size: .
V: TRBV28
DNA: TGTGCCAGCAGAAGTGCGGGGGAACCGAACACCGGGGAGCTGTTTTTT
CDR3: CASRSAGEPNTGELFF

D: .
J: TRBJ2-7
size: .
V: TRBV6-1
DNA: TGTGCCAGCAGTGAAGCCTGGGGCAGGGTCATCTACGAGCAGTACTTC
CDR3: CASSEAWGRVIYEQYF

D: .
J: TRBJ2-7
size: .
V: TRBV11-1
DNA: TGTGCCAGCAGCTCCACTCGGGCCGAGCAGTACTTC
CDR3: CASSSTRAEQYF

D: TRBD1
J: TRBJ2-7
size: .
V: TRBV28
DNA: TGTGCCAGCAGTTCCCTTACAGGGGATCCTAACGAGCAGTACTTC
CDR3: CASSSLTGDPNEQYF

D: .
J: TRBJ2-7
size: .
V: TRBV30
DNA: TGTGCCTGGAGTGTACTTACGGGGGTCGCCTACGAGCAGTACTTC
CDR3: CAWSVLTGVAYEQYF

D: .
J: TRBJ1-1
size: .
V: TRBV29-1
DNA: TGCAGCGCAAATACGCTTCGGGGCCCCGAGGGAGTTTACTCCGAAGCTTTCTTT
CDR3: CSANTLRGPEGVYSEAFF

D: .
J: TRBJ1-1
size: .
V: TRBV13
DNA: TGTGCCAGCAGCTTAGGAGAAGTGATTGGAGGGACTGAAGCTTTCTTT
CDR3: CASSLGEVIGGTEAFF

D: .
J: TRBJ2-7
size: .
V: TRBV27
DNA: TGTGCCAGCAGTTTATTGGGGGCCTACGAGCAGTACTTC
CDR3: CASSLLGAYEQYF

D: .
J: TRBJ1-4
size: .
V: TRBV4-1
DNA: TGCGCCAGCAGCCATCTGGGGGGCGAAAATGAAAAACTGTTTTTT
CDR3: CASSHLGGENEKLFF

D: .
J: TRBJ1-1
size: .
V: TRBV7-9
DNA: TGTGCCAGCAGCTTAGTCGGGGGCCTGGACACTGAAGCTTTCTTT
CDR3: CASSLVGGLDTEAFF

D: TRBD2
J: TRBJ2-7
size: once
V: TRBV5-6
DNA: TGTGCCAGCAGCACGGGACTAGCGGTGTACGAGCAGTACTTC
CDR3: CASSTGLAVYEQYF